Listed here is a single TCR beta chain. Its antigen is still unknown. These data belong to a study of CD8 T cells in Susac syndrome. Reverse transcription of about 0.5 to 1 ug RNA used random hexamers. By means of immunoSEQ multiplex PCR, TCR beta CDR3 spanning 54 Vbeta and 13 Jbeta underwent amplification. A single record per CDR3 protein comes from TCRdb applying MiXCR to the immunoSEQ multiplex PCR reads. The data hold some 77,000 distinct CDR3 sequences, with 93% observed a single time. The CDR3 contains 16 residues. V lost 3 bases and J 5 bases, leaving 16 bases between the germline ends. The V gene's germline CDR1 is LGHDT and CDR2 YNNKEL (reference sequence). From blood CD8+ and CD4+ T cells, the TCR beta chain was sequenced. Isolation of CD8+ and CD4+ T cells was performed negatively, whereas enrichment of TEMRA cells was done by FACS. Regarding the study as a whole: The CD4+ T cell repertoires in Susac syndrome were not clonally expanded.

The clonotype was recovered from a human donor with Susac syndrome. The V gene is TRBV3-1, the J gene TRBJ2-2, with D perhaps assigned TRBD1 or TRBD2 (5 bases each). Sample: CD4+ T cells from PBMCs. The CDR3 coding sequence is TGTGCCAGCAGCCATCTTTGGCAGGGAGATACCGGGGAGCTGTTTTTT. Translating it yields CASSHLWQGDTGELFF.